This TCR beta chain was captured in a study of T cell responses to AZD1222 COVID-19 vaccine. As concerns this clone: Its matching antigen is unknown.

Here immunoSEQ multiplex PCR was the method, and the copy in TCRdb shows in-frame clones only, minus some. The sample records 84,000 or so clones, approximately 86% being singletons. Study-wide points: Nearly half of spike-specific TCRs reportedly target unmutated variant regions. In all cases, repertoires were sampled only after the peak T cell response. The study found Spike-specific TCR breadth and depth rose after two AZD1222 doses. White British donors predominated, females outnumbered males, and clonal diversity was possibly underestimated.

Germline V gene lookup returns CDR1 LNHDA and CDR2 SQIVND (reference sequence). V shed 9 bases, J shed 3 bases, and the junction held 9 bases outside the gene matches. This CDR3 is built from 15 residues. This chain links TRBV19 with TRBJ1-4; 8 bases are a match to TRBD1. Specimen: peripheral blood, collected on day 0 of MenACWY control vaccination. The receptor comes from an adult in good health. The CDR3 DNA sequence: TGTGCCAGCAAGACAGGGGAGGGAGCTAATGAAAAACTGTTTTTT. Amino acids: CASKTGEGANEKLFF.